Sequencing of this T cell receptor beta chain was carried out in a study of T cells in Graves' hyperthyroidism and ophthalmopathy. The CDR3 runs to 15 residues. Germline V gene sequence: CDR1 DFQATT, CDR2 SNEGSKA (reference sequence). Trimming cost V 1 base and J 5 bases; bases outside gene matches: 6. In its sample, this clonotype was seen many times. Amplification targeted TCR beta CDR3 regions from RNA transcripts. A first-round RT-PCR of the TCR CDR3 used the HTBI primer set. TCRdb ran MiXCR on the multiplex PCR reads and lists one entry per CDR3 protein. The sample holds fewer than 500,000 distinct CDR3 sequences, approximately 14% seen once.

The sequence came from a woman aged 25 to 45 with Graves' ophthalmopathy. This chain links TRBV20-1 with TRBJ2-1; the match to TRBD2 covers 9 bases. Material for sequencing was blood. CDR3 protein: CSARALAGTHNEQFF. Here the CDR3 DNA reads TGCAGTGCTAGAGCCCTAGCGGGGACCCACAATGAGCAGTTCTTC.